A selection of T cell receptor beta chains follows, all from one sample in a study of blood T cell repertoires in COVID-19. Sequencing used immunoSEQ multiplex PCR; TCRdb keeps in-frame clones, though not all of them. The sample gives some 37,000 clones, around 90% of which show up once; around 10% is in the top ten. Sequenced sample: peripheral blood. The source is a man in his 70s with acute or convalescent COVID-19. Each CDR3 is given with its conserved first and last residue. The D gene is left open where the match is weak. Clone size is stated in some rows and not others, as once, few, many or a class when expanded.

clone_size: -; v_call: TRBV9; d_call: TRBD2; j_call: TRBJ2-3; cdr3_aa: CASSQTASGIGDTQYF; cdr3_nt: TGTGCCAGCAGCCAAACGGCTAGCGGGATAGGAGATACGCAGTATTTT
clone_size: -; v_call: TRBV27; d_call: TRBD1; j_call: TRBJ2-1; cdr3_aa: CASSSRRQGAIGSYNEQFF; cdr3_nt: TGTGCCAGCAGTTCCCGTAGGCAGGGGGCAATAGGTTCCTACAATGAGCAGTTCTTC
clone_size: -; v_call: TRBV24-1; d_call: TRBD1; j_call: TRBJ1-5; cdr3_aa: CATSDPNHRTGGPINSNQPQHF; cdr3_nt: TGTGCCACCAGTGACCCCAACCATCGGACAGGGGGCCCGATTAATAGCAATCAGCCCCAGCATTTT
clone_size: -; v_call: TRBV12-3/TRBV12-4; d_call: -; j_call: TRBJ1-1; cdr3_aa: CASSPRVRTEAFF; cdr3_nt: TGTGCCAGCAGCCCCAGGGTAAGGACTGAAGCTTTCTTT
clone_size: -; v_call: TRBV10-3; d_call: TRBD2; j_call: TRBJ2-7; cdr3_aa: CAISESWGREDEQYF; cdr3_nt: TGTGCCATCAGTGAGTCGTGGGGGAGGGAGGACGAGCAGTACTTC
clone_size: -; v_call: TRBV7-2; d_call: -; j_call: TRBJ2-7; cdr3_aa: CASSLDGSASRGGEQYF; cdr3_nt: TGTGCCAGCAGCTTAGACGGGTCAGCGAGCCGAGGAGGCGAGCAGTACTTC
clone_size: -; v_call: TRBV7-9; d_call: -; j_call: TRBJ1-3; cdr3_aa: CASSLGVSGNTIYF; cdr3_nt: TGTGCCAGCAGCTTAGGAGTCTCTGGAAACACCATATATTTT
clone_size: -; v_call: TRBV5-1; d_call: TRBD1; j_call: TRBJ2-7; cdr3_aa: CASSSQGVSNGEQYF; cdr3_nt: TGCGCCAGCAGCTCACAGGGGGTCTCAAACGGGGAGCAGTACTTC
clone_size: -; v_call: TRBV6-5; d_call: TRBD2; j_call: TRBJ2-3; cdr3_aa: CASSFGLAGGLAQYF; cdr3_nt: TGTGCCAGCAGTTTCGGACTAGCGGGAGGATTAGCGCAGTATTTT
clone_size: once; v_call: TRBV2; d_call: -; j_call: TRBJ1-5; cdr3_aa: CASSVRGTLGNQPQHF; cdr3_nt: TGTGCCAGCAGTGTTCGGGGGACCCTGGGTAATCAGCCCCAGCATTTT
clone_size: -; v_call: TRBV10-3; d_call: TRBD1; j_call: TRBJ2-5; cdr3_aa: CAIRRGFGTGETQYF; cdr3_nt: TGTGCCATCAGGAGGGGATTCGGGACAGGAGAGACCCAGTACTTC
clone_size: once; v_call: TRBV9; d_call: -; j_call: TRBJ1-1; cdr3_aa: CASSVSTVNTEAFF; cdr3_nt: TGTGCCAGCAGCGTTAGCACGGTGAACACTGAAGCTTTCTTT
clone_size: -; v_call: TRBV28; d_call: -; j_call: TRBJ1-5; cdr3_aa: CASSLFSGGGQPQHF; cdr3_nt: TGTGCCAGCAGTTTATTTTCCGGTGGCGGACAGCCCCAGCATTTT
clone_size: -; v_call: TRBV18; d_call: TRBD1; j_call: TRBJ1-3; cdr3_aa: CASSSGQGALLSGNTIYF; cdr3_nt: TGTGCCAGCTCATCGGGACAGGGGGCATTACTCTCTGGAAACACCATATATTTT
clone_size: -; v_call: TRBV11-2; d_call: TRBD1; j_call: TRBJ2-7; cdr3_aa: CASSPGTGGLGEQYF; cdr3_nt: TGTGCCAGCAGCCCCGGGACAGGGGGACTTGGTGAGCAGTACTTC
clone_size: -; v_call: TRBV7-8; d_call: TRBD1; j_call: TRBJ1-5; cdr3_aa: CASSRDRDQPQHF; cdr3_nt: TGTGCCAGCAGCCGGGACAGGGATCAGCCCCAGCATTTT
clone_size: -; v_call: TRBV6-6; d_call: TRBD1; j_call: TRBJ1-1; cdr3_aa: CASTGDSYMNTEAFF; cdr3_nt: TGTGCCAGCACCGGGGACAGTTACATGAACACTGAAGCTTTCTTT
clone_size: -; v_call: TRBV7-3; d_call: TRBD2; j_call: TRBJ2-1; cdr3_aa: CASSPRLADYNEQFF; cdr3_nt: TGTGCCAGCAGCCCTAGACTAGCGGATTACAATGAGCAGTTCTTC
clone_size: -; v_call: TRBV11-2; d_call: TRBD1; j_call: TRBJ2-3; cdr3_aa: CASSLNGQGPDTQYF; cdr3_nt: TGTGCCAGCAGCTTAAACGGACAGGGCCCAGATACGCAGTATTTT
clone_size: -; v_call: TRBV20-1; d_call: TRBD1; j_call: TRBJ2-7; cdr3_aa: CSAWDRKSYF; cdr3_nt: TGCAGTGCCTGGGACAGAAAGAGCTACTTC
clone_size: -; v_call: TRBV27; d_call: -; j_call: TRBJ2-2; cdr3_aa: CASRRLAVNTGELFF; cdr3_nt: TGTGCCAGCAGGCGGTTGGCGGTGAACACCGGGGAGCTGTTTTTT
clone_size: -; v_call: TRBV7-2; d_call: -; j_call: TRBJ1-5; cdr3_aa: CASSLAQDSSQHF; cdr3_nt: TGTGCCAGCAGCTTAGCGCAGGACTCGTCCCAGCATTTT
clone_size: -; v_call: TRBV5-5; d_call: TRBD2; j_call: TRBJ2-6; cdr3_aa: CASSFRGESSGANVLTF; cdr3_nt: TGTGCCAGCAGCTTTCGGGGGGAGAGCTCTGGGGCCAACGTCCTGACTTTC
clone_size: -; v_call: TRBV6-5; d_call: -; j_call: TRBJ1-2; cdr3_aa: CASIVSPNYGYTF; cdr3_nt: TGTGCCAGCATCGTCAGTCCTAACTATGGCTACACCTTC
clone_size: -; v_call: TRBV5-6; d_call: TRBD1; j_call: TRBJ1-5; cdr3_aa: CASSESQGANQPQHF; cdr3_nt: TGTGCCAGCAGCGAATCACAGGGGGCAAATCAGCCCCAGCATTTT
clone_size: -; v_call: TRBV6-5; d_call: TRBD1; j_call: TRBJ2-2; cdr3_aa: CASSSDRATGELFF; cdr3_nt: TGTGCCAGCAGCTCGGACAGGGCCACCGGGGAGCTGTTTTTT
clone_size: -; v_call: TRBV7-2; d_call: TRBD2; j_call: TRBJ2-7; cdr3_aa: CASSLVAGENEQYF; cdr3_nt: TGTGCCAGCAGCTTAGTAGCGGGAGAAAACGAGCAGTACTTC
clone_size: -; v_call: TRBV7-9; d_call: TRBD2; j_call: TRBJ2-1; cdr3_aa: CASSLRLAGGDEQFF; cdr3_nt: TGTGCCAGCAGCTTACGACTAGCGGGAGGGGATGAGCAGTTCTTC